These 28 T cell receptor beta chains were all obtained from the same sample, sequenced in a study of blood T cell repertoires in COVID-19. Assay used: immunoSEQ multiplex PCR; TCRdb lists only in-frame clones, some missing. Of 60,000 to 85,000 clones listed, just under 80% are singletons. The specimen sequenced was peripheral blood. The receptors were gathered from a woman aged 55-69 years with acute or convalescent COVID-19.

A few counts support this clone. The gene calls are TRBV7-3 and TRBJ1-2; a possible D gene is TRBD1 (6 bases). Germline CDR1 and CDR2: SGHTA and FQGTGA. Trimming took 4 bases from V and 0 from J, leaving 12 bases between them. This CDR3 is 15 amino acids long. The CDR3 sequence is CASSSEDSANYGYTF. CDR3 nucleotides: TGTGCCAGCAGCTCCGAGGACAGCGCTAACTATGGCTACACCTTC.

This sequence joins TRBV11-3 and TRBJ2-3; TRBD1 agrees at 11 bases. J was trimmed by 0 bases and V by 5 bases; bases with no gene match: 4. This CDR3 comprises 16 residues. Germline CDR1 and CDR2: SGHNT and YENEEA. The chain's CDR3 is CASSGTGGASTDTQYF. DNA of the CDR3: TGTGCCAGCAGCGGGACAGGGGGAGCTAGCACAGATACGCAGTATTTT.

The J gene is TRBJ2-7, the V gene TRBV2, with D maybe TRBD1 (6 bases). The CDR3 extends over 15 amino acids. Germline CDR1 and CDR2: SNHLY and FYNNEI. Trimming stripped 7 bases from V and 6 bases from J, with 22 bases between. CDR3 in DNA: TGTGCCAGCATAAGTTTTTTATCCAGGGGTTCCGAGCAGTACTTC. Translation: CASISFLSRGSEQYF.

V gene TRBV19 combines with J gene TRBJ2-1; perhaps TRBD1 as D (5 bases). The CDR3 extends over 14 amino acids. Germline CDR1 reads LNHDA; CDR2 reads SQIVND (reference sequence). Trimming took 3 bases from V and 7 from J, leaving 13 bases between them. The DNA for the CDR3 is TGTGCCAGTAGTATGAGAAGGGGAAGGAATGAGCAGTTCTTC. Translation gives CASSMRRGRNEQFF.

The gene calls are TRBV5-1 and TRBJ2-1; the match to TRBD2 covers 8 bases. This CDR3 is 15 amino acids long. The J segment lost 7 bases and the V segment lost 4 bases, leaving 10 bases of the junction unmatched. The germline CDR1 and CDR2 sequences are SGHRS and YFSETQ. The CDR3: CASSPLGGGWNEQFF. CDR3 bases: TGCGCCAGCAGCCCTTTGGGCGGGGGGTGGAATGAGCAGTTCTTC.

The CDR3 is CASRVGGATYEQYF. CDR3 sequence (DNA): TGTGCCAGCCGGGTGGGCGGGGCTACCTACGAGCAGTACTTC. This chain joins TRBV2 and TRBJ2-7, with TRBD2 as a possible D gene (6 bases). Trimming took off 8 bases at V and 2 bases at J, with 16 bases between the two ends. This CDR3 has 14 residues. The germline V gene has CDR1 SNHLY and CDR2 FYNNEI.

The CDR3 loop reads CASSQGGVASTDTQYF. CDR3 DNA: TGTGCCAGCAGCCAAGGCGGGGTAGCTAGCACAGATACGCAGTATTTT. The V call is TRBV3-1 (or the pseudogene TRBV3-2), the J call TRBJ2-3, with TRBD2 as a possible D gene (6 bases). Germline lookup yields CDR1 LGHDT and CDR2 YNNKEL (reference sequence). This CDR3 is built from 16 residues. Trimming shortened V by 1 base and J by 0 bases, and 11 bases separated the two germline ends.

The chain couples TRBV6-5 to TRBJ1-1; unclear D gene. The germline V gene has CDR1 MNHEY and CDR2 SVGAGI. CDR3 length equals 15 residues. Trimming pared 7 bases from V and 4 bases from J, leaving 19 bases between. CDR3 amino acids: CASILGPGSSTEAFF. The DNA of the CDR3 is TGTGCCAGCATCCTCGGACCGGGGTCGAGCACTGAAGCTTTCTTT.

The CDR3 loop reads CASSPRTGGADGYTF. CDR3 in DNA: TGTGCCAGCAGCCCTCGGACAGGGGGCGCTGATGGCTACACCTTC. The chain has TRBV7-8 and TRBJ1-2, with 11 bases lining up with TRBD1. This CDR3 is built from 15 residues. V was clipped by 5 bases and J by 6 bases; unmatched bases: 8. Germline assignment: CDR1 SGHVS and CDR2 FQNEAQ.

The chain employs TRBV7-9 and TRBJ2-2, with D unresolved. V lost 1 base and J 7 bases, leaving 10 bases between the germline ends. Germline V gene lookup returns CDR1 SEHNR and CDR2 FQNEAQ (reference sequence). This CDR3 spans 14 amino acids. This CDR3 reads CASSLVRGNGELFF. The CDR3 DNA is TGTGCCAGCAGCTTAGTAAGAGGAAACGGGGAGCTGTTTTTT. The full variable domain, completed using reference TRBV7-9 and TRBJ2-2, is DTGVSQNPRHKITKRGQNVTFRCDPISEHNRLYWYRQTLGQGPEFLTYFQNEAQLEKSRLLSDRFSAERPKGSFSTLEIQRTEQGDSAMYLCASSLVRGNGELFFGEGSRLTVL.

The chain employs TRBV27 and TRBJ2-3; TRBD2 matches at 9 bases. J was trimmed by 3 bases and V by 0 bases; bases with no gene match: 4. The CDR3 contains 16 residues. Germline CDR1 is MNHEY and CDR2 is SMNVEV (reference sequence). The CDR3 sequence: CASSLSAGGLTDTQYF. CDR3 bases: TGTGCCAGCAGTTTATCGGCGGGGGGGCTTACAGATACGCAGTATTTT.

The chain is built from TRBV5-4 and TRBJ2-2; 7 bases agree with TRBD1. V trimming: 2 bases; J trimming: 3 bases; junction bases outside the gene matches: 7. The CDR3 sequence is 16 residues long. Germline V gene lookup returns CDR1 SGHNT and CDR2 YYREEE (reference sequence). The CDR3 loop is CASSLPDREHTGELFF. The DNA of the CDR3 is TGTGCCAGCAGCTTACCCGACAGGGAGCACACCGGGGAGCTGTTTTTT.

The rearrangement links TRBV11-2 to TRBJ2-3, with D hard to call. The CDR3 extends over 11 amino acids. V dropped 1 base and J dropped 10 bases, with 6 bases sitting between them. Looked up from germline, CDR1 is SGHAT and CDR2 is FQNNGV. The CDR3 region has the DNA TGTGCCAGCAGCTTAGTGGGCGCGCAGTATTTT. Residues: CASSLVGAQYF.

The chain employs TRBV7-2 and TRBJ1-2; a possible D gene is TRBD1 (6 bases). CDR1 is SGHTA and CDR2 is FQGNSA in the germline V gene. CDR3 size: 15 residues. Between the trimmed V and J ends, which lost 3 bases and 6 bases, there was a span of 17 bases. The CDR3 reads CASSFFEGGSDGYTF. CDR3 bases: TGTGCCAGCAGCTTTTTTGAAGGGGGAAGCGATGGCTACACCTTC.

The V and J genes are TRBV27 and TRBJ2-3; perhaps TRBD2 as D (5 bases). Germline V gives CDR1 MNHEY, CDR2 SMNVEV (reference sequence). The CDR3 extends over 14 amino acids. Between the trimmed V and J ends, which lost 7 bases and 2 bases, there was a span of 13 bases. CDR3 nucleotides: TGTGCCAGCACCCCGCGGGCCTTCACAGATACGCAGTATTTT. Encoded protein: CASTPRAFTDTQYF.

This chain connects TRBV6-5 to TRBJ1-2, with D uncertain. Germline CDR1 and CDR2: MNHEY and SVGAGI. V gave up 6 bases and J gave up 9 bases, with 17 bases separating them. This CDR3 is built from 13 residues. CDR3: CASRERVDGRYTF. CDR3 nucleotides: TGTGCCAGCAGGGAGAGGGTGGATGGGCGCTACACCTTC.

The CDR3 reads CASSLGDWLLNEKLFF. The CDR3 DNA is TGTGCCAGCAGCTTGGGGGACTGGCTCCTTAATGAAAAACTGTTTTTT. The chain employs TRBV7-9 and TRBJ1-4; maybe TRBD1 (5 bases). Germline CDR1 reads SEHNR; CDR2 reads FQNEAQ (reference sequence). This CDR3 is 16 amino acids long. V was shortened by 3 bases and J by 4 bases, with 15 bases between the two germline ends.

This chain uses TRBV7-9 with TRBJ2-7, with 9 bases matching TRBD2. The V and J ends lost 6 bases and 2 bases, in that order; junction bases with no gene match: 5. Germline V gene sequence: CDR1 SEHNR, CDR2 FQNEAQ (reference sequence). This CDR3 comprises 14 residues. The CDR3 loop reads CASSSTSGPYEQYF. The CDR3 bases are TGTGCCAGCAGTTCGACTAGCGGACCCTACGAGCAGTACTTC.

This clone showed up many times. CDR3 DNA sequence: TGTGCCAGCAGTGAGGGGGCCACGGGTGTCTCTGGAAACACCATATATTTT. Its protein is CASSEGATGVSGNTIYF. The chain uses TRBV6-1 and TRBJ1-3, with a tentative D call TRBD1 (6 bases). V gave up 3 bases and J gave up 0 bases, with 15 bases separating them. Germline loops: CDR1 MNHNS, CDR2 SASEGT. The CDR3 contains 17 residues.

The genes are TRBV28 and TRBJ2-4, with 10 bases identical to TRBD2. The CDR3 covers 17 residues. Germline lookup yields CDR1 MDHEN and CDR2 SYDVKM. V lost 6 bases and J lost 0; bases outside the gene matches: 8. The CDR3 DNA reads TGTGCCAGCAGGGTAGCGGGGGGAACTCTAGCCAAAAACATTCAGTACTTC. Its protein product is CASRVAGGTLAKNIQYF.

This chain connects TRBV5-1 to TRBJ1-3; unclear D gene. Trimming stripped 0 bases from V and 4 bases from J, with 8 bases between. Germline CDR1 SGHRS, CDR2 YFSETQ. This CDR3 region has 14 residues. Written as DNA, the CDR3 is TGCGCCAGCAGCTTGGACGGGTCAGGAAACACCATATATTTT. Encoded protein: CASSLDGSGNTIYF. The entire variable domain, with the rest obtained from reference TRBV5-1 and TRBJ1-3, is as follows: KAGVTQTPRYLIKTRGQQVTLSCSPISGHRSVSWYQQTPGQGLQFLFEYFSETQRNKGNFPGRFSGRQFSNSRSEMNVSTLELGDSALYLCASSLDGSGNTIYFGEGSWLTVV.

This rearrangement joins TRBV20-1 to TRBJ2-1; possibly TRBD1 for D (5 bases). The V end lost 0 bases, the J end lost 10 bases, and 7 bases lay between the germline ends. This CDR3 spans 11 amino acids. Germline loops: CDR1 DFQATT, CDR2 SNEGSKA (reference sequence). The CDR3 is CSAREKGEQFF. In nucleotides, the CDR3 is TGCAGTGCTAGAGAAAAGGGGGAGCAGTTCTTC.

This sequence joins TRBV7-2 and TRBJ1-4; D not resolved. V lost 3 bases, J lost 5 bases, and 7 bases lay in between. The CDR3 runs 13 residues. Germline V CDR1 and CDR2: SGHTA, FQGNSA. The DNA of the CDR3 is TGTGCCAGCAGCTTGTCCGGGAATGAAAAACTGTTTTTT. It codes for CASSLSGNEKLFF.

This chain links TRBV15 with TRBJ2-3; D unresolved. This CDR3 region has 14 residues. With 0 bases removed from V and 0 bases from J, the gap between germline ends came to 4 bases. Germline CDR1 and CDR2: LNHNV and YYDKDF (reference sequence). DNA of the CDR3: TGTGCCACCAGCAGAGATCCTAGCACAGATACGCAGTATTTT. It specifies CATSRDPSTDTQYF.

The V call is TRBV11-3, the J call TRBJ1-1, with 9 positions matching TRBD1. The germline CDR1 and CDR2 sequences are SGHNT and YENEEA. The CDR3 consists of 12 residues. V lost 5 bases to trimming and J lost 8 bases; unmatched junction nucleotides: 3. CDR3 residues: CASSRDREEAFF. CDR3 sequence (DNA): TGTGCCAGCAGCCGGGACAGGGAAGAAGCTTTCTTT. Complete variable domain (other parts from reference TRBV11-3 and TRBJ1-1): EAGVVQSPRYKIIEKKQPVAFWCNPISGHNTLYWYLQNLGQGPELLIRYENEEAVDDSQLPKDRFSAERLKGVDSTLKIQPAELGDSAVYLCASSRDREEAFFGQGTRLTVV.

CDR3 loop: CASSRTGYNQPQHF. The CDR3 nucleotides are TGCGCCAGCAGCCGGACAGGATACAATCAGCCCCAGCATTTT. The rearrangement links TRBV4-1 to TRBJ1-5, with 7 positions matching TRBD1. Per the germline V gene, CDR1 is MGHRA and CDR2 is YSYEKL. The CDR3 runs to 14 residues. The V gene end was trimmed by 4 bases and the J gene end by 3 bases; junction bases not matched to a gene: 3.

The chain employs TRBV19 and TRBJ2-7; possible D gene TRBD2, 6 bases. Between the trimmed V and J ends, which lost 5 bases and 2 bases, there was a span of 16 bases. The CDR3 loop spans 15 amino acids. Looked up from germline, CDR1 is LNHDA and CDR2 is SQIVND (reference sequence). The CDR3 loop is CASSPQRRGTYEQYF. Here the CDR3 DNA reads TGTGCCAGTAGTCCCCAACGACGCGGGACCTACGAGCAGTACTTC. The whole variable domain, filled in from reference TRBV19 and TRBJ2-7, reads DGGITQSPKYLFRKEGQNVTLSCEQNLNHDAMYWYRQDPGQGLRLIYYSQIVNDFQKGDIAEGYSVSREKKESFPLTVTSAQKNPTAFYLCASSPQRRGTYEQYFGPGTRLTVT.

The chain couples TRBV9 to TRBJ2-2; 7 bases align to TRBD2. With V trimmed by 0 bases and J by 4 bases, 9 bases remained unmatched. The CDR3 length is 17 residues. CDR1 is SGDLS and CDR2 is YYNGEE in the germline V gene. CDR3 residues: CASSVGVSGYLTGELFF. CDR3 DNA sequence: TGTGCCAGCAGCGTAGGGGTTAGCGGGTACCTCACCGGGGAGCTGTTTTTT. The whole variable domain, filled in from reference TRBV9 and TRBJ2-2, reads DSGVTQTPKHLITATGQRVTLRCSPRSGDLSVYWYQQSLDQGLQFLIQYYNGEERAKGNILERFSAQQFPDLHSELNLSSLELGDSALYFCASSVGVSGYLTGELFFGEGSRLTVL.